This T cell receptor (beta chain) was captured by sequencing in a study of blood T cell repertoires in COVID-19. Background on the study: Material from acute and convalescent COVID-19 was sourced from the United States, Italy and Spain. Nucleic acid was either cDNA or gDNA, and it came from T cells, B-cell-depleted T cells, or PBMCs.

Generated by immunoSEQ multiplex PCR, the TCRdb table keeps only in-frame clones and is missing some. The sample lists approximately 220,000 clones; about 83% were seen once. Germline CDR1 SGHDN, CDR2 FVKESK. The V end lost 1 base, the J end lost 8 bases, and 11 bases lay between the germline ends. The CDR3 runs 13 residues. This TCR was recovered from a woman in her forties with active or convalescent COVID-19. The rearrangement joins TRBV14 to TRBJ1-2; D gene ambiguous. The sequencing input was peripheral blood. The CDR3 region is CASSQGSLQGYTF. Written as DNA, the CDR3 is TGTGCCAGCAGCCAAGGGAGTCTCCAGGGCTACACCTTC.